These T cell receptor beta chains were read from a single sample in a study of blood T cell repertoires in COVID-19. Assay used: immunoSEQ multiplex PCR; TCRdb lists only in-frame clones, some missing. The sample gives some 320,000 clones, approximately 81% of which show up once; around 1.8% is in the top ten. Source material: PBMCs or T cells enriched from blood (not recorded which). These receptors were obtained from a woman younger than 45 who had been exposed to COVID-19. Both conserved end residues are part of each CDR3. D genes are given only for firm matches. Part of the rows lack a size; the others show once, few, many or a class for expanded clones.

j_call: TRBJ1-1
clone_size: -
v_call: TRBV12-5
d_call: -
cdr3_nt: TGTGCTAGTGGTTTGGTGCCGCCAGGGTCCACTGAAGCTTTCTTT
cdr3_aa: CASGLVPPGSTEAFF

j_call: TRBJ1-1
clone_size: -
v_call: TRBV7-8
d_call: -
cdr3_nt: TGTGCCAGCAGCCCATTGACAGGGAACACTGAAGCTTTCTTT
cdr3_aa: CASSPLTGNTEAFF

j_call: TRBJ2-3
clone_size: -
v_call: TRBV7-9
d_call: -
cdr3_nt: TGTGCCAGCAGCATAACCGATTTACAAGATACGCAGTATTTT
cdr3_aa: CASSITDLQDTQYF

j_call: TRBJ1-2
clone_size: once
v_call: TRBV19
d_call: -
cdr3_nt: TGTGCCACCGAGGTAGCGGCTAACTATGGCTACACCTTC
cdr3_aa: CATEVAANYGYTF

j_call: TRBJ1-6
clone_size: many
v_call: TRBV15
d_call: -
cdr3_nt: TGTGCCACCAGCAGAGCTTATAATTCACCCCTCCACTTT
cdr3_aa: CATSRAYNSPLHF

j_call: TRBJ1-1
clone_size: -
v_call: TRBV6-5
d_call: -
cdr3_nt: TGTGCCAGCAGTTTAGGTCTAGGAAAGGCTACGGCTGAAGCTTTCTTT
cdr3_aa: CASSLGLGKATAEAFF

j_call: TRBJ2-3
clone_size: -
v_call: TRBV20-1
d_call: -
cdr3_nt: TGCAGTGCTAGTCAATCGGGGGTAAGCACAGATACGCAGTATTTT
cdr3_aa: CSASQSGVSTDTQYF

j_call: TRBJ2-5
clone_size: -
v_call: TRBV6-5
d_call: -
cdr3_nt: TGTGCCAGCAGTTACGGGGGGGCGGAAAAGACCCAGTACTTC
cdr3_aa: CASSYGGAEKTQYF

j_call: TRBJ1-6
clone_size: few
v_call: TRBV5-1
d_call: -
cdr3_nt: TGCGCCAGCAGCGAACTGAGGTCCGCTAATTCACCCCTCCACTTT
cdr3_aa: CASSELRSANSPLHF

j_call: TRBJ2-5
clone_size: -
v_call: TRBV18
d_call: -
cdr3_nt: TGTGCCAGCTCACCGGACAGCCAAGAGACCCAGTACTTC
cdr3_aa: CASSPDSQETQYF

j_call: TRBJ2-1
clone_size: -
v_call: TRBV9
d_call: -
cdr3_nt: TGTGCCAGCAGCGCAATCTCGGGATGTTCCTACAATGAGCAGTTCTTC
cdr3_aa: CASSAISGCSYNEQFF

j_call: TRBJ1-2
clone_size: -
v_call: TRBV27
d_call: TRBD1
cdr3_nt: TGTGCCAGCAGTTCGACAGGGGGCGTAGGCTATGGCTACACCTTC
cdr3_aa: CASSSTGGVGYGYTF

j_call: TRBJ1-2
clone_size: -
v_call: TRBV4-3
d_call: -
cdr3_nt: TGCGCCAGCAGCATGATATCGGGATCCCTCTATGGCTACACCTTC
cdr3_aa: CASSMISGSLYGYTF

j_call: TRBJ1-6
clone_size: -
v_call: TRBV30
d_call: -
cdr3_nt: TGTGCCTGGAGTCCGGGGGGGGGATCACCCCTCCACTTT
cdr3_aa: CAWSPGGGSPLHF

j_call: TRBJ1-1
clone_size: -
v_call: TRBV30
d_call: -
cdr3_nt: TGTGCCTGGAGTGTACGAGACACTGAAGCTTTCTTT
cdr3_aa: CAWSVRDTEAFF

j_call: TRBJ2-1
clone_size: -
v_call: TRBV28
d_call: -
cdr3_nt: TGTGCCAGCAGTCTCCGTGCGAGGTACAATGAGCAGTTCTTC
cdr3_aa: CASSLRARYNEQFF

j_call: TRBJ2-1
clone_size: -
v_call: TRBV2
d_call: -
cdr3_nt: TGTGCCAGCAGTGAACGGGTGACGAGAAATGAGCAGTTCTTC
cdr3_aa: CASSERVTRNEQFF

j_call: TRBJ2-7
clone_size: -
v_call: TRBV7-8
d_call: -
cdr3_nt: TGTGCCAGCAGCTTGGCCTCCCCAGGGACCTACGAGCAGTACTTC
cdr3_aa: CASSLASPGTYEQYF

j_call: TRBJ1-1
clone_size: -
v_call: TRBV9
d_call: -
cdr3_nt: TGTGCCAGCAGCCCTCGGACAGCCATGAACACTGAAGCTTTCTTT
cdr3_aa: CASSPRTAMNTEAFF

j_call: TRBJ1-1
clone_size: -
v_call: TRBV6-5
d_call: -
cdr3_nt: TGTGCCAGCAGTTACTCGAGGGGGAGGAACACTGAAGCTTTCTTT
cdr3_aa: CASSYSRGRNTEAFF

j_call: TRBJ2-7
clone_size: -
v_call: TRBV12-3/TRBV12-4
d_call: -
cdr3_nt: TGTGCCAGCAGTTTAGGGAGCATTTACGAGCAGTACTTC
cdr3_aa: CASSLGSIYEQYF

j_call: TRBJ2-1
clone_size: -
v_call: TRBV30
d_call: -
cdr3_nt: TGTGCCTGGAGTGGAGGAGAGGGCCTCTCCTCCTACAATGAGCAGTTCTTC
cdr3_aa: CAWSGGEGLSSYNEQFF

j_call: TRBJ2-3
clone_size: -
v_call: TRBV27
d_call: TRBD1
cdr3_nt: TGTGCCAGCAGTTCTAACAGGGGGCGATTCGACACAGATACGCAGTATTTT
cdr3_aa: CASSSNRGRFDTDTQYF

j_call: TRBJ2-7
clone_size: -
v_call: TRBV2
d_call: TRBD1
cdr3_nt: TGTGCCAGCAGTGAATTCACAGGGGGTAACGAGCAGTACTTC
cdr3_aa: CASSEFTGGNEQYF